Shown below are 8 T cell receptor beta chains from a single sample sequenced in a study of T-cell memory formation after mild COVID-19. MiXCR was run by TCRdb on the 5' RACE reads, yielding one entry per CDR3 protein. Counted here are approximately 60,000 distinct CDR3 sequences, approximately 9% occurring once; the ten biggest clones make up around 1.1%. Sequencing used PBMCs or a T cell subset sorted from them (not recorded which). The receptors come from a man in his late teens or twenties who had mild COVID-19 (a few samples of this study predate the infection). Cell type and time point are not known.

Only a few counts were recorded for this clonotype. The rearrangement links TRBV11-3 to TRBJ2-1; 9 nucleotides line up with TRBD1. The V and J ends lost 5 bases and 2 bases, in that order; junction bases with no gene match: 7. Germline CDR1 is SGHNT and CDR2 is YENEEA. The CDR3 is 16 amino acids. The CDR3 DNA reads TGTGCCAGCAGCCCAGGACAGGGGCGAGCCTACAATGAGCAGTTCTTC. Residues: CASSPGQGRAYNEQFF.

CDR3 coding DNA: TGTGCCAGCAGCTTAGGGCAGACCGGGGAGCTGTTTTTT. Translation: CASSLGQTGELFF. The chain has TRBV7-9 and TRBJ2-2; no clear D. The germline V gene has CDR1 SEHNR and CDR2 FQNEAQ (reference sequence). V lost 1 base and J 5 bases, leaving 5 bases between the germline ends. The CDR3 is 13 residues long.

The table lists this clonotype with many counts. The CDR3 does not end in the conserved phenylalanine or tryptophan, so this is likely a read error. Because the CDR3's place on the DNA is in doubt, the DNA is left out and the CDR3 is given as listed by TCRdb. This chain connects TRBV7-9 to TRBJ2-1; TRBD2, the table's D call, lacks a check against the DNA. The CDR3 length equals 11 residues, ends included. Germline CDR1 and CDR2: SEHNR and FQNEAQ (reference sequence). The CDR3 is CASSAWLAGSL.

This clonotype was recorded a few times. The rearrangement links TRBV9 to TRBJ1-3; a possible D gene is TRBD1 (6 bases). Germline CDR1 reads SGDLS; CDR2 reads YYNGEE. This CDR3 has 15 amino acids. V was clipped by 0 bases and J by 2 bases, with 9 bases between them. The CDR3 coding sequence is TGTGCCAGCAGCGTAGCGTCAGGGGCTGGAAACACCATATATTTT. Its translation: CASSVASGAGNTIYF.

This clonotype has a handful of counts. The chain employs TRBV5-1 and TRBJ2-7, with 7 bases matching TRBD2. Unmatched junction bases numbered 4, after V lost 1 base and J lost 0 bases. Per germline, CDR1 SGHRS and CDR2 YFSETQ. CDR3 length equals 15 residues. CDR3 sequence: CASSLLGGSSYEQYV. The CDR3 DNA is TGCGCCAGCAGCTTGTTGGGGGGGAGCTCCTACGAGCAGTACGTC.

Ten or more counts support this clonotype. The rearrangement uses TRBV7-2 and TRBJ2-7; no clear D gene. Germline V lookup: CDR1 SGHTA, CDR2 FQGNSA. This CDR3 has 12 residues. The V gene lost 5 bases and the J gene lost 3 bases, with 8 bases spanning the gap. CDR3 coding DNA: TGTGCCAGCAGCCCCACAAACTACGAGCAGTACTTC. Amino acids: CASSPTNYEQYF.

This clonotype was counted only a few times. The chain combines TRBV7-6 with TRBJ2-3; TRBD1 is a possible D gene (5 bases). The germline V gene encodes CDR1 SGHVS and CDR2 FNYEAQ. V lost 2 bases to trimming and J lost 6 bases, with 9 bases between them. The CDR3 has 13 amino acids. As DNA, the CDR3 is TGTGCCAGCAGCTTACCAGACAGCGATACGCAGTATTTT. Translation: CASSLPDSDTQYF.

This clonotype was counted between two and nine times. V usage is TRBV7-9 and J usage is TRBJ2-3; D call uncertain. This CDR3 comprises 17 residues. Germline lookup yields CDR1 SEHNR and CDR2 FQNEAQ (reference sequence). V was pared by 0 bases and J by 1 base, with 14 bases between. CDR3 protein: CASSLALQVIGTDTQYF. In DNA form, the CDR3 reads TGTGCCAGCAGCTTAGCGCTCCAAGTGATCGGCACAGATACGCAGTATTTT.